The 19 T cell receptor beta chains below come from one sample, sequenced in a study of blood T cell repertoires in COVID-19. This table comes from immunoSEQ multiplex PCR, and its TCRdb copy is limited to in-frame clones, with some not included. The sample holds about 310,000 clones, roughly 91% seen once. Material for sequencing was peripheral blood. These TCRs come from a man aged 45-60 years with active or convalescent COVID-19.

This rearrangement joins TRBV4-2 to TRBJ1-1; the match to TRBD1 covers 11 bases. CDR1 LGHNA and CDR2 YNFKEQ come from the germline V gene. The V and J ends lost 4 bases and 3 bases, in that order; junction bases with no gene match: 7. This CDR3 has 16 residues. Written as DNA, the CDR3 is TGTGCCAGCAGCCCCGGGACAGGGGGTTTCTACACTGAAGCTTTCTTT. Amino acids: CASSPGTGGFYTEAFF.

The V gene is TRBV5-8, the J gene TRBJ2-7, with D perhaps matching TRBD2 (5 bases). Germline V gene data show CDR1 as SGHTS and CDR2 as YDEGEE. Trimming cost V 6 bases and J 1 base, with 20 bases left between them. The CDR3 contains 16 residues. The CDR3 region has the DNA TGTGCCAGCACCCCCAAGAGGGTGGAGAAGTCCTACGAGCAGTACTTC. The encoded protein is CASTPKRVEKSYEQYF.

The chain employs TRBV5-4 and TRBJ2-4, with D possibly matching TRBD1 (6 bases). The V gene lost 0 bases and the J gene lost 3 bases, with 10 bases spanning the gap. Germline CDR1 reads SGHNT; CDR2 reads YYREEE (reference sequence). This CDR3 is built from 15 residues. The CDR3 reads CASSLEGVGKNIQYF. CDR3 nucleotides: TGTGCCAGCAGCTTGGAGGGGGTAGGCAAAAACATTCAGTACTTC.

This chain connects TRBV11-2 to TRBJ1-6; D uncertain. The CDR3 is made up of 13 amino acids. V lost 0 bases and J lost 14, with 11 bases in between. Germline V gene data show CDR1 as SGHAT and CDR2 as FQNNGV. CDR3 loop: CASSLEKHLALHF. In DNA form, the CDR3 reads TGTGCCAGCAGCTTAGAAAAACATCTGGCCCTCCACTTT.

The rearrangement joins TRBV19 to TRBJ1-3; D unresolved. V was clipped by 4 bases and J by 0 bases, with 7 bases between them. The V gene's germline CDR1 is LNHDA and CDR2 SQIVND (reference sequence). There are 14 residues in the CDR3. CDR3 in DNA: TGTGCCAGTAGTAGACAACTCTCTGGAAACACCATATATTTT. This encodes CASSRQLSGNTIYF.

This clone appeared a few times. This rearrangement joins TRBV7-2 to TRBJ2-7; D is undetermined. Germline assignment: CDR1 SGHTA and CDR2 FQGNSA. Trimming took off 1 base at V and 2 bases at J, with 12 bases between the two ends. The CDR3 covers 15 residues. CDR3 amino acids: CASSLVGGTTYEQYF. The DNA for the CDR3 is TGTGCCAGCAGCTTAGTTGGCGGTACTACCTACGAGCAGTACTTC.

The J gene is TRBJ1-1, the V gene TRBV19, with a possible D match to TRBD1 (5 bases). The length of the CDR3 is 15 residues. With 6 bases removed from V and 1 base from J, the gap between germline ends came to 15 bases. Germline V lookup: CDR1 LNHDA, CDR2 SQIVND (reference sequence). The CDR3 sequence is CASSPTLTANTEAFF. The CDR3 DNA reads TGTGCCAGTAGCCCTACTCTGACAGCGAACACTGAAGCTTTCTTT. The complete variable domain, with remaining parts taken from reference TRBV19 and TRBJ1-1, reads DGGITQSPKYLFRKEGQNVTLSCEQNLNHDAMYWYRQDPGQGLRLIYYSQIVNDFQKGDIAEGYSVSREKKESFPLTVTSAQKNPTAFYLCASSPTLTANTEAFFGQGTRLTVV.

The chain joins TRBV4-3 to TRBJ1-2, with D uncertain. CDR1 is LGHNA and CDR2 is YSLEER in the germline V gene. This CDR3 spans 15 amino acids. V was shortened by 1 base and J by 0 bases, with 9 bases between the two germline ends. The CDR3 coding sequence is TGCGCCAGCAGCCAAGGGCAGTCAGCTAACTATGGCTACACCTTC. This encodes CASSQGQSANYGYTF.

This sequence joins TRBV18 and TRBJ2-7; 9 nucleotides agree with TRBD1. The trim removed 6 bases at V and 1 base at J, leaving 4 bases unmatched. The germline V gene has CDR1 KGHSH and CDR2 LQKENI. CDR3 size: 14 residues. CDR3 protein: CASSRGQGSYEQYF. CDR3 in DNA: TGTGCCAGCTCGCGGGGACAGGGATCCTACGAGCAGTACTTC.

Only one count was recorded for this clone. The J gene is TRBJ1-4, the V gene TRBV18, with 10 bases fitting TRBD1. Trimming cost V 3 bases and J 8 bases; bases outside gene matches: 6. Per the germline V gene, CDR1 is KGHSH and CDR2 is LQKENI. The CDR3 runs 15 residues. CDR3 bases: TGTGCCAGCTCACCCCCGGGACAGGGGCAGGAAAAACTGTTTTTT. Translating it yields CASSPPGQGQEKLFF.

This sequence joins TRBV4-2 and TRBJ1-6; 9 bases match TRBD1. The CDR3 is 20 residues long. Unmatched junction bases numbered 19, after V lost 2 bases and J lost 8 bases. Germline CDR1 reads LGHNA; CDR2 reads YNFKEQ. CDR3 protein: CASSQQPDIGGTGNYSPLHF. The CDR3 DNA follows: TGTGCCAGCAGCCAACAACCCGACATTGGGGGGACAGGGAATTATTCACCCCTCCACTTT.

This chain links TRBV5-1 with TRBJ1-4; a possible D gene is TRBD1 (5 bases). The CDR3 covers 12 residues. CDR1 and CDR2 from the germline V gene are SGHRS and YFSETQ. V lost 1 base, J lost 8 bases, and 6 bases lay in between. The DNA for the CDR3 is TGCGCCAGCAGCTTGCAGGGAGAAAAACTGTTTTTT. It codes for CASSLQGEKLFF.

The CDR3 here is CASGGLLGTGELFF. CDR3 coding DNA: TGTGCCAGCGGGGGACTACTGGGGACCGGGGAGCTGTTTTTT. The chain uses TRBV2 and TRBJ2-2; 7 bases line up with TRBD2. Germline V gives CDR1 SNHLY, CDR2 FYNNEI. The CDR3 is 14 amino acids. V lost 8 bases, J lost 5 bases, and 8 bases stayed unmatched.

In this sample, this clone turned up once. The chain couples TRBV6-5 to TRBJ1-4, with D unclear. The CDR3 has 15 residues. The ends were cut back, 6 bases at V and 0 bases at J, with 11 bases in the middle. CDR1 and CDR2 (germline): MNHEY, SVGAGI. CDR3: CASSPRRATNEKLFF. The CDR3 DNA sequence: TGTGCCAGCAGCCCCCGACGGGCAACTAATGAAAAACTGTTTTTT.

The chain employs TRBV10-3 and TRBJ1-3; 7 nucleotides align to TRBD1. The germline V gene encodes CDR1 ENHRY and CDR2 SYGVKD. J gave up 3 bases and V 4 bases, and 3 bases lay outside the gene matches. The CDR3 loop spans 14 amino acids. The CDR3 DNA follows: TGTGCCATCAGTGGATCAGGGGGTGGAAACACCATATATTTT. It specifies CAISGSGGGNTIYF.

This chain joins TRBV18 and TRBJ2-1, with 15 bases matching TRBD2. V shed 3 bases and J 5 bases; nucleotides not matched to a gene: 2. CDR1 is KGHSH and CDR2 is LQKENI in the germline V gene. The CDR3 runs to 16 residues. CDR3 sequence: CASSPWTSGRDNEQFF. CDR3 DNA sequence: TGTGCCAGCTCACCCTGGACTAGCGGGAGGGACAATGAGCAGTTCTTC.

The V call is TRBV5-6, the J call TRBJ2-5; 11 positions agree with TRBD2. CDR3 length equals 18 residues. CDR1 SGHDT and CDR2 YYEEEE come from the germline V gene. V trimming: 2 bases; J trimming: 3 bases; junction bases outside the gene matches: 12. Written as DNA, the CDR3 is TGTGCCAGCAGCTTCTTAGCGGGAGGGCCCGGCGACGAAGAGACCCAGTACTTC. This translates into CASSFLAGGPGDEETQYF.

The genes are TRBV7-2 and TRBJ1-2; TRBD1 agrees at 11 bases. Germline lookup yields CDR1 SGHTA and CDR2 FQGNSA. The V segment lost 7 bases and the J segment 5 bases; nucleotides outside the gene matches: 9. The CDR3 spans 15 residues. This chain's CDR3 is CASNPGQGAFYGYTF. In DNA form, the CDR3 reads TGTGCCAGCAACCCTGGACAGGGGGCATTTTATGGCTACACCTTC.

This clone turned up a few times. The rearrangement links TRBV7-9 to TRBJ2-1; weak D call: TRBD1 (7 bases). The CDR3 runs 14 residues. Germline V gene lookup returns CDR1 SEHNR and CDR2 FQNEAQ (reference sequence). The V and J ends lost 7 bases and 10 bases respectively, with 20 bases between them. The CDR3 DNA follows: TGTGCCAGCACCCCTGGAGGGGGCGTTTCCGAGCAGTTCTTC. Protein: CASTPGGGVSEQFF. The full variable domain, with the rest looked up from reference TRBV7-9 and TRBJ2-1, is DTGVSQNPRHKITKRGQNVTFRCDPISEHNRLYWYRQTLGQGPEFLTYFQNEAQLEKSRLLSDRFSAERPKGSFSTLEIQRTEQGDSAMYLCASTPGGGVSEQFFGPGTRLTVL.